The rows below give T cell receptor beta chains drawn from one sample of a study of graft-versus-host responses after intestinal transplantation. Antigen specificity for these receptors is unknown. Assay: immunoSEQ multiplex PCR; the TCRdb copy retains only in-frame clones and omits some. The table has under 140,000 clones, about 94% seen once. This material consisted of unstimulated CD8+ T cells sorted from spleen or lymph node cells, taken before intestinal transplant. The receptors come from a human donor who received an intestinal transplant. The CDR3 runs from the conserved cysteine through the conserved F or W. Each record gives: V gene, J gene, D gene, CDR3 DNA, CDR3 protein. D genes are given only for firm matches.

>TRBV28|TRBJ2-7|-
TGTGCCAGCAGTCCCGCCTACGAGCAGTACTTC
CASSPAYEQYF
>TRBV7-8|TRBJ1-1|-
TGTGCCAGCAGCTTAGCTTGGCCACAGGCTGAAGCTTTCTTT
CASSLAWPQAEAFF
>TRBV5-6|TRBJ2-7|TRBD1
TGTGCCAGCAGCTCCGACGACAGGGCTCTCTACGAGCAGTACTTC
CASSSDDRALYEQYF
>TRBV29-1|TRBJ2-3|-
TGCAGCGTTGACCTAGGCACAGATACGCAGTATTTT
CSVDLGTDTQYF
>TRBV18|TRBJ1-2|TRBD1
TGTGCCAGCTCACCACGGACAGGGCTGATTACCTATGGCTACACCTTC
CASSPRTGLITYGYTF
>TRBV7-8|TRBJ2-3|-
TGTGCCAGCAGCTGGGGGCTCCCTGCAGATACGCAGTATTTT
CASSWGLPADTQYF
>TRBV27|TRBJ1-3|-
TGTGCCAGCAGCCTCGGGGGGACAGGAAACACCATATATTTT
CASSLGGTGNTIYF
>TRBV6-5|TRBJ2-7|-
TGTGCCAGCAGCGCCGGGACGCTATCCGAGCAGTACTTC
CASSAGTLSEQYF
>TRBV27|TRBJ2-7|-
TGTGCCAGCAGTTTAGGAGGGAGCAGTTACGAGCAGTACTTC
CASSLGGSSYEQYF
>TRBV5-1|TRBJ2-7|-
TGCGCCAGCAGCTTGTACGATTCCTACGAGCAGTACTTC
CASSLYDSYEQYF
>TRBV5-6|TRBJ2-1|-
TGTGCCAGCAGCTTGACCAACAATGAGCAGTTCTTC
CASSLTNNEQFF
>TRBV5-1|TRBJ2-1|-
TGCGCCAGCAGCTTGGAGGAATCCCAAAGCTCCTACAATGAGCAGTTCTTC
CASSLEESQSSYNEQFF